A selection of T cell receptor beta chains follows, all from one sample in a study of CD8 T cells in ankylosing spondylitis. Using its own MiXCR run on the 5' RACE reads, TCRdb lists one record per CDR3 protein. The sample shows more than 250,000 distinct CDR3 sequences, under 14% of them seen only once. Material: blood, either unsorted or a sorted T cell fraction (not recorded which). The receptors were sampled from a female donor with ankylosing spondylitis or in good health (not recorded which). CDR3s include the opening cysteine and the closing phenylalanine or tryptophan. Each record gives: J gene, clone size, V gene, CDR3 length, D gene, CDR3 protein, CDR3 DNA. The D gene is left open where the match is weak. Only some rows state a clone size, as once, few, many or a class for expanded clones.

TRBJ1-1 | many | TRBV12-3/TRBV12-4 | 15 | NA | CASSLGPGLNTEAFF | TGTGCCAGCAGCCTAGGGCCGGGACTGAACACTGAAGCTTTCTTT
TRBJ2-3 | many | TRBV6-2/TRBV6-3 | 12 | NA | CASRTGTDTQYF | TGTGCCAGCAGGACCGGCACAGATACGCAGTATTTT
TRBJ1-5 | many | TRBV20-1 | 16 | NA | CSARESGGAGNQPQHF | TGCAGTGCTAGAGAATCCGGGGGCGCAGGCAATCAGCCCCAGCATTTT
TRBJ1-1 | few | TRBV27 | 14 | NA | CASSLWQGGTEAFF | TGTGCCAGCAGTTTATGGCAAGGGGGGACTGAAGCTTTCTTT
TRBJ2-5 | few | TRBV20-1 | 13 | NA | CSARGEFQETQYF | TGCAGTGCTAGAGGGGAATTCCAAGAGACCCAGTACTTC
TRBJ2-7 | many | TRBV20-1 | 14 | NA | CSANPGMWSYEQYF | TGCAGTGCTAACCCAGGGATGTGGAGCTACGAGCAGTACTTC
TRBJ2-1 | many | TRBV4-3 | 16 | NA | CASSQEYRDYYNEQFF | TGCGCCAGCAGCCAAGAGTATCGCGATTACTACAATGAGCAGTTCTTC
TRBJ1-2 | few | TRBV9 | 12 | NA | CASSLKSRGYTF | TGTGCCAGCAGCCTTAAATCGAGAGGCTACACCTTC
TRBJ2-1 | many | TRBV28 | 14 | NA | CASSLEGGLNEQFF | TGTGCCAGCAGTCTAGAGGGGGGACTTAATGAGCAGTTCTTC
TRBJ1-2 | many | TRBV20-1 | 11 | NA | CSARTAGGYTF | TGCAGTGCTAGAACGGCGGGAGGCTACACCTTC
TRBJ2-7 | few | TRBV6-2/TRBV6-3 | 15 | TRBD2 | CASSPRTSATYEQYF | TGTGCCAGCAGTCCCCGGACTAGCGCCACCTACGAGCAGTACTTC
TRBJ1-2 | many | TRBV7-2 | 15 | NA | CASSLVAGVNYGYTF | TGTGCCAGCAGCTTAGTGGCGGGGGTTAACTATGGCTACACCTTC
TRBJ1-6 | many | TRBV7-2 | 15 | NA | CASSSRTPNNSPLHF | TGTGCCAGCAGCTCTCGGACACCTAATAATTCACCCCTCCACTTT
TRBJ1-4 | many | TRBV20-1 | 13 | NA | CSASRTANEKLFF | TGCAGTGCTAGCCGGACGGCGAATGAAAAACTGTTTTTT
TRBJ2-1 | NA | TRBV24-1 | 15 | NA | CATKADGSSYNEQFF | TGTGCCACAAAAGCGGACGGGAGCTCCTACAATGAGCAGTTCTTC
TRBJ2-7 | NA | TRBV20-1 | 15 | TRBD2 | CSAGGATSDTYEQYF | TGCAGTGCAGGGGGGGCGACTAGCGATACCTACGAGCAGTACTTC
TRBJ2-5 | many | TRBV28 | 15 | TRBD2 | CASSPLLAGAETQYF | TGTGCCAGCAGTCCCCTACTAGCGGGAGCAGAGACCCAGTACTTC
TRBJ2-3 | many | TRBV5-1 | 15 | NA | CASISSRDVRGTQYF | TGCGCCAGCATCTCAAGCCGCGATGTGAGGGGTACGCAGTATTTT
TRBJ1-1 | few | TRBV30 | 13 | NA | CAWSVWGNTEAFF | TGTGCCTGGAGTGTTTGGGGGAACACTGAAGCTTTCTTT
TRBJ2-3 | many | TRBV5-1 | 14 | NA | CASSSGSSTDTQYF | TGCGCCAGCAGCTCGGGGAGCAGCACAGATACGCAGTATTTT
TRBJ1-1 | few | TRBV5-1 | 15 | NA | CASSFGGLPGTEAFF | TGCGCCAGCAGCTTCGGGGGCCTCCCGGGAACTGAAGCTTTCTTT
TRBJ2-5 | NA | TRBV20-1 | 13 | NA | CSASSTLIRTQYF | TGCAGTGCTAGTAGCACCCTCATTCGGACCCAGTACTTC
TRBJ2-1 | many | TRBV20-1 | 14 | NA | CSASGISSYNEQFF | TGCAGTGCTAGCGGAATTAGCTCCTACAATGAGCAGTTCTTC
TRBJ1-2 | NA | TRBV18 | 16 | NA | CASSPLPSPANYGYTF | TGTGCCAGCTCACCACTCCCCTCGCCGGCCAACTATGGCTACACCTTC
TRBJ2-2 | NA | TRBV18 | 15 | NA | CASSPGASNTGELFF | TGTGCCAGCTCACCAGGGGCTTCTAACACCGGGGAGCTGTTTTTT
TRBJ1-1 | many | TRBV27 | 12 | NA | CASLGRYAEAFF | TGTGCCAGCCTGGGCCGATACGCTGAAGCTTTCTTT
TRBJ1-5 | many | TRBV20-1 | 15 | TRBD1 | CSAKQGAGSNQPQHF | TGCAGTGCTAAACAGGGGGCAGGAAGCAATCAGCCCCAGCATTTT
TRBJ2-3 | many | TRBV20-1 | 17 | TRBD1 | CSAREVIGTGGGDTQYF | TGCAGTGCTAGAGAGGTCATCGGGACAGGGGGAGGAGATACGCAGTATTTT
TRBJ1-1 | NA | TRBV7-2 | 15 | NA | CASSPPQGLGTEAFF | TGTGCCAGCAGCCCGCCGCAGGGTCTGGGCACTGAAGCTTTCTTT
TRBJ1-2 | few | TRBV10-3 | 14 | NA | CAIRNAGANYGYTF | TGTGCCATCAGGAACGCAGGGGCAAACTATGGCTACACCTTC
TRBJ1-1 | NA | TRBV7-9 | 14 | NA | CASSLLGLQLEAFF | TGTGCCAGCAGCTTATTGGGTCTCCAATTAGAAGCTTTCTTT